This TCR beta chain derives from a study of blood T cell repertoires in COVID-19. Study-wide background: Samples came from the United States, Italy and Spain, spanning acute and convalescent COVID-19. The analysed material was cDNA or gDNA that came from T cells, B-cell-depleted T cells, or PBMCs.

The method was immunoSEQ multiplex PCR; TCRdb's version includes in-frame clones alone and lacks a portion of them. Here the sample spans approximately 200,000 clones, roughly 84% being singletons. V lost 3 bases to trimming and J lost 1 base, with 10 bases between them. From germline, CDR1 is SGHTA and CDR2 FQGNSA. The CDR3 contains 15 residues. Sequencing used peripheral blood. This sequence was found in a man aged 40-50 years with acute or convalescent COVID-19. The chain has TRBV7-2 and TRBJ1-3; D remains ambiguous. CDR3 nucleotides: TGTGCCAGCAGCTTGAGTTCGGGGTCTGGAAACACCATATATTTT. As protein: CASSLSSGSGNTIYF.